The entry below gives a single T cell receptor beta chain sequence along with its context. The CDR3 has 15 residues. The ends were cut back, 5 bases at V and 8 bases at J, with 19 bases in the middle. The sample belongs to a study of blood T cells in healthy people across ages. The authors ran a second PCR of roughly 6 to 11 cycles using a sample-barcoded 5' primer and a J-beta primer mix. TCRdb re-called the 5' RACE reads with MiXCR, one entry per CDR3 protein. The sample records some 940,000 distinct CDR3 sequences, 25% to 35% being singletons. The sample also formed part of further work on T cells of mothers and their children.

The chain carries TRBV12-3 or TRBV12-4 and TRBJ2-1, with D unresolved. This sequence was found in a woman aged 40 to 50 in good health. The sequenced sample was blood. This CDR3 reads CASSPDKPTVDEQFF. The CDR3 bases are TGTGCCAGCAGTCCCGACAAGCCCACGGTGGATGAGCAGTTCTTC.